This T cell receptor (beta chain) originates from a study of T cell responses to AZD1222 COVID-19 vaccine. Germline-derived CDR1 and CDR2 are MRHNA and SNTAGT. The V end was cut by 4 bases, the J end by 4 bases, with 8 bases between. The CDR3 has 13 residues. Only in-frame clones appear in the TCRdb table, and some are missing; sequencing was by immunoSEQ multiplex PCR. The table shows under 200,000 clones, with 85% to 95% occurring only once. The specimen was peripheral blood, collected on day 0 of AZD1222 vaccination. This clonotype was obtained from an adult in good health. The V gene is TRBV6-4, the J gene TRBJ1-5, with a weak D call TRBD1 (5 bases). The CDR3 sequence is CASSANRNQPQHF. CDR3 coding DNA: TGTGCCAGCAGTGCCAACAGGAATCAGCCCCAGCATTTT.